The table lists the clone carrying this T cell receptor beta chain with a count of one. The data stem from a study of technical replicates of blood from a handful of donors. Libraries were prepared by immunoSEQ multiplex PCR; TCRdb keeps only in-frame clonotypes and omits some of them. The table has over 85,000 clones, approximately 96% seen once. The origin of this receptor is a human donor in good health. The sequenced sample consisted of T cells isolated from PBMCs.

This chain's CDR3 is CASSFTVGGSEKLFF. The CDR3 DNA reads as TGTGCCAGCAGTTTTACCGTTGGCGGGTCTGAAAAACTGTTTTTT. The gene calls are TRBV27 and TRBJ1-4; D is uncertain. The CDR3 runs to 15 residues. Trimming took off 3 bases at V and 7 bases at J, with 15 bases between the two ends. Per the germline V gene, CDR1 is MNHEY and CDR2 is SMNVEV (reference sequence).